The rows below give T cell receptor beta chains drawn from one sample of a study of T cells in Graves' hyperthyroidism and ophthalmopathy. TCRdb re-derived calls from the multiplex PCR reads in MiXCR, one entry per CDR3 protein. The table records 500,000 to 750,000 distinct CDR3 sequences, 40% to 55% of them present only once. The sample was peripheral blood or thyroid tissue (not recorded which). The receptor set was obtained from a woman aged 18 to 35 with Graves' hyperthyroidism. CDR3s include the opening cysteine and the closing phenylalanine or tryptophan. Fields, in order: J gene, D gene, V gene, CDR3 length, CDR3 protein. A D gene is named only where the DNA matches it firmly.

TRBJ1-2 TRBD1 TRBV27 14 CASSPWTGGYGYTF
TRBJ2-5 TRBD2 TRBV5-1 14 CASGRAGSQETQYF
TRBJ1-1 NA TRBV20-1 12 CSARSMNTEAFF
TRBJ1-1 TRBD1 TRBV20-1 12 CSANQGDTEAFF
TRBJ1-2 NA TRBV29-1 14 CSVGEDNSNYGYTF
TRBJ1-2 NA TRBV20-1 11 CSAKDPPRYTF
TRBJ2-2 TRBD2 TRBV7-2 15 CASRSGGVGPGELFF
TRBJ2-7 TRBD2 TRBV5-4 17 CASSLASTSGRADEQYF
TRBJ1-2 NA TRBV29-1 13 CSYWPPANYGYTF
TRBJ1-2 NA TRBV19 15 CSNGATEEDNYGYTF
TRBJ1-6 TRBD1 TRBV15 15 CATSRDEDRPSPLHF
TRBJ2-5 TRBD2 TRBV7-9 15 CASSLADSGKETQYF
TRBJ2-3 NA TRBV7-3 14 CASSLIPSTDTQYF
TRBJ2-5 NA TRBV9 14 CASSVEEIQETQYF
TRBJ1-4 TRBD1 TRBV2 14 CASSQQGANEKLFF
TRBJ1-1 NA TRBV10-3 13 CAISDSEGTEAFF
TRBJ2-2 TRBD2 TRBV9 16 CASTPRGSGTTGELFF
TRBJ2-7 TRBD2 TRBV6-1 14 CASSGSGGSYEQYF
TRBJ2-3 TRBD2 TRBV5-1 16 CASSHATSGRTDTQYF
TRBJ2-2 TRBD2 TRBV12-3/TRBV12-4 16 CASSRTSGANTGELSW
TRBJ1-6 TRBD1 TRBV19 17 CASSISGTGRPNSPLHF
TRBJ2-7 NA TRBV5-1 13 CASSFYLTYEQYF
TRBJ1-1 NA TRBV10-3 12 CAISPDGGEAFF
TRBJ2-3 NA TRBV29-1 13 CSVGAGSEDTQYF
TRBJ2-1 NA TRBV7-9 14 CASSRWQGYHEQFF
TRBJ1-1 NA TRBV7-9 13 CASSSGRTGEAFF
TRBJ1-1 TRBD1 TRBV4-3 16 CASSHLTGEGNTEAFF
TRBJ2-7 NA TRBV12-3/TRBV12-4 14 CASSFWENAYEQYF
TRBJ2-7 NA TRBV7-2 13 CASSLGPEGEQYF
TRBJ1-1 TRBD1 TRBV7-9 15 CASSTRTGRYDEAFF
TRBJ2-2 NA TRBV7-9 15 CASSHLRINTGELFF
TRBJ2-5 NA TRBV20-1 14 CSARDGGGGGTQYF
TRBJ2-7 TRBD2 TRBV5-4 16 CASSQDLGSGAYEQYF
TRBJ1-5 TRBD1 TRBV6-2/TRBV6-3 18 CASSYTGQGASVDQPQHF
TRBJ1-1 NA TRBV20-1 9 CSARVGAFF
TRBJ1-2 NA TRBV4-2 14 CASSETSGDNGYTF
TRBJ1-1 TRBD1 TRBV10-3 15 CAISLQGAANTEAFF
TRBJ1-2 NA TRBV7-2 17 CASRGTSGSRVGYGYTF
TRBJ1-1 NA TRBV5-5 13 CASSWTSTVGTFF
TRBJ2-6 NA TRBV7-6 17 CASSHEAGSSGANVLTF
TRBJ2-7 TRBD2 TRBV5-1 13 CASSLSGTYEQYF
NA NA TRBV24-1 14 CATSDWDSYNEQYF
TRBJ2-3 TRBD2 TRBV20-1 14 CSAPLAGTPDTQYF
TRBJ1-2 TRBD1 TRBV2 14 CASSDRQGAYGYTF
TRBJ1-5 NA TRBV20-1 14 CSARVGAQNQPQHF
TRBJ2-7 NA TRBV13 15 CASSWAGGTTYEQYF
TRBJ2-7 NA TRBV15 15 CATSSPRPRAYEQYF
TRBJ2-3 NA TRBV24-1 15 CATSDSSGNTDTQYF